Below are 13 T cell receptor beta chains sequenced from a single sample in a study of spatial heterogeneity in lung cancer (dated by TCRdb to about 2019). Explained via the paper, the time point label denotes: sample taken at primary tumor resection. For TCR sequencing, whole RNA was extracted from tumor and nontumor lung tissue, or from cryopreserved PBMC samples, and no cell sorting was done. Library creation used 5' RACE. Sequencing relied on a NextSeq 500. TCRdb ran its own pipeline on the public reads, namely fastp trimming at Q25 and MiXCR clone calling, and kept in-frame beta chains. Rows with one shared CDR3 protein collapse into an entry with the most common genes and DNA. The sample contains about 17,000 distinct CDR3 sequences, around 19% of them found a single time. The ten largest clones capture over 12% of the sample. The source material was PBMCs, sampled at surgery. The source is a male donor with early-stage non-small cell lung cancer.

V and J are TRBV5-5 and TRBJ2-1; D possibly matches TRBD1 or TRBD2 (5 bases each). V shed 1 base and J shed 4 bases, with 12 bases lying between them. This CDR3 is 15 amino acids long. Germline assignment: CDR1 SGHKS and CDR2 YYEKEE (reference sequence). The CDR3 DNA reads TGTGCCAGCAGCTTGTCGGACGGGGCTTACAATGAGCAGTTCTTC. This encodes CASSLSDGAYNEQFF.

By its share, this clonotype is medium-sized. The chain is built from TRBV7-9 and TRBJ1-2; 10 bases are shared with TRBD1. This CDR3 is 16 amino acids long. Trimming cost V 5 bases and J 5 bases; bases outside gene matches: 11. Germline CDR1 and CDR2: SEHNR and FQNEAQ (reference sequence). The CDR3 DNA reads TGTGCCAGCAGCCAACAAGCCGGGACAGGGGATTATGGCTACACCTTC. It specifies CASSQQAGTGDYGYTF.

The rearrangement joins TRBV20-1 to TRBJ1-5, with D uncertain. The CDR3 sequence is 14 residues long. CDR1 and CDR2 from the germline V gene are DFQATT and SNEGSKA (reference sequence). V was shortened by 6 bases and J by 3 bases, with 15 bases between the two germline ends. The CDR3 loop is CSAKTGLSNQPQHF. CDR3 bases: TGCAGTGCAAAGACGGGTCTTTCCAATCAGCCCCAGCATTTT.

This clonotype has more than one count but fewer than ten. V usage is TRBV19 and J usage is TRBJ1-2; TRBD1 aligns across 8 bases. This CDR3 spans 16 amino acids. The trim removed 3 bases at V and 8 bases at J, leaving 14 bases unmatched. CDR1 LNHDA and CDR2 SQIVND come from the germline V gene (reference sequence). CDR3 sequence: CASSIFSGQGEKGYTF. In DNA, the CDR3 is TGTGCCAGTAGTATCTTCTCCGGACAGGGAGAGAAGGGCTACACCTTC.

This clonotype was counted between two and nine times. One junction end does not reproduce the germline sequence, and a read error may be involved. The gene calls are TRBV19 and TRBJ1-5, with 12 nucleotides matching TRBD1. Germline-derived CDR1 and CDR2 are LNHDA and SQIVND (reference sequence). There are 15 residues in the CDR3. The CDR3 reads CASSTGQGASQPQQF. CDR3 sequence (DNA): TGTGCCAGTAGTACGGGACAGGGGGCAAGTCAGCCCCAGCAATTT.

The V and J genes are TRBV5-6 and TRBJ2-1; unclear D gene. This CDR3 region has 14 residues. Per germline, CDR1 SGHDT and CDR2 YYEEEE. Between the trimmed V and J ends, which lost 4 bases and 0 bases, there was a span of 8 bases. CDR3 sequence (DNA): TGTGCCAGCAGCAGGGTTAGCTCCTACAATGAGCAGTTCTTC. Translated: CASSRVSSYNEQFF.

The sample holds a few counts of this clonotype. The chain has TRBV10-3 and TRBJ2-1; no reliable D call. V lost 5 bases and J lost 4, with 21 bases in between. There are 17 residues in the CDR3. Germline V gene data show CDR1 as ENHRY and CDR2 as SYGVKD. The CDR3 reads CAISPGTEHQTYNEQFF. CDR3 coding DNA: TGTGCCATCAGTCCTGGAACTGAACATCAGACTTACAATGAGCAGTTCTTC.

Concerning this clonotype: The conserved phenylalanine or tryptophan normally closing the CDR3 is absent here, so this likely arose from a read error. The chain combines TRBV28 with TRBJ2-1; weak D call: TRBD2 (5 bases). CDR3 length: 14 amino acids. Germline assignment: CDR1 MDHEN and CDR2 SYDVKM. V was shortened by 7 bases and J by 9 bases, with 19 bases between the two germline ends. CDR3 sequence (DNA): TGTGCCAGCAACCGGCTCGGACGAGAGGGTGAGCAGTTCCTC. Translation: CASNRLGREGEQFL.

This clonotype was recorded many times. CDR3 nucleotide sequence: TGTGCCAGCAATACAGCTTTAAACATTCAGTACTTC. Translation: CASNTALNIQYF. This sequence joins TRBV2 and TRBJ2-4; no definite D call. Per germline, CDR1 SNHLY and CDR2 FYNNEI. This CDR3 spans 12 amino acids. Trimming took 7 bases from V and 6 from J, leaving 10 bases between them. The full variable domain, rest sourced from reference TRBV2 and TRBJ2-4, is EPEVTQTPSHQVTQMGQEVILRCVPISNHLYFYWYRQILGQKVEFLVSFYNNEISEKSEIFDDQFSVERPDGSNFTLKIRSTKLEDSAMYFCASNTALNIQYFGAGTRLSVL.

This clonotype was counted at least ten times. V usage is TRBV6-2 or TRBV6-3 and J usage is TRBJ2-2, with D unclear. CDR1 and CDR2 (germline): MNHEY, SVGEGT. This CDR3 comprises 17 residues. The V and J ends lost 0 bases and 6 bases respectively, with 17 bases between them. In DNA form, the CDR3 reads TGTGCCAGCAGTTACTCGACGTCCTATTTTAGAGCCGGGGAGCTGTTTTTT. Its translation is CASSYSTSYFRAGELFF.

This clonotype appeared many times. The chain has TRBV4-2 and TRBJ2-3, with D hard to call. The CDR3 totals 17 residues. The V gene lost 0 bases and the J gene lost 3 bases, with 16 bases spanning the gap. In germline, CDR1 is LGHNA, CDR2 YNFKEQ. For the CDR3, the DNA is TGTGCCAGCAGCCAAGATTTTTATCCTAGGCGGACAGATACGCAGTATTTT. Protein: CASSQDFYPRRTDTQYF.

The rearrangement joins TRBV2 to TRBJ2-3; 8 nucleotides line up with TRBD1. The CDR3 has 15 residues. V was clipped by 6 bases and J by 0 bases; unmatched bases: 5. Germline CDR1 and CDR2: SNHLY and FYNNEI. CDR3: CASRETGASTDTQYF. CDR3 nucleotides: TGTGCCAGCAGGGAGACAGGGGCTAGCACAGATACGCAGTATTTT.

By share, this clonotype ranks as medium-sized. V gene TRBV19 combines with J gene TRBJ1-1; D may be TRBD1 (5 bases). Germline V CDR1 and CDR2: LNHDA, SQIVND (reference sequence). Trimming removed 3 bases at V and 8 bases at J, with 13 bases between. This CDR3 is built from 13 residues. DNA for the CDR3: TGTGCCAGTAGTATCGGAAGGGGCCCAGAAGCTTTCTTT. Its protein product is CASSIGRGPEAFF.